What follows are 32 T cell receptor beta chains derived from one specimen sequenced in a study of blood T cells in healthy people across ages. The use of a sample-barcoded 5' primer and a J-beta primer mix characterized a second PCR of about 7 to 12 cycles. From the 5' RACE reads, TCRdb called clonotypes with MiXCR, one entry per CDR3 protein. The table has about 1 million distinct CDR3 sequences, over 35% seen once; the top ten hold under 20%. Sequencing was performed on blood. These receptors all stem from an older woman in good health.

The chain carries TRBV13 and TRBJ2-7, with TRBD2 matching 14 bases. Germline-derived CDR1 and CDR2 are PRHDT and FYEKMQ (reference sequence). The J segment lost 6 bases and the V segment lost 5 bases, leaving 6 bases of the junction unmatched. This CDR3 is built from 15 residues. DNA of the CDR3: TGTGCCAGCAGCAAGGGACTAGCGGGAGCTCGCGAGCAGTACTTC. It codes for CASSKGLAGAREQYF.

The J gene is TRBJ2-5, the V gene TRBV27; unclear D gene. The V end lost 2 bases, the J end lost 5 bases, and 12 bases lay between the germline ends. Germline values: CDR1 MNHEY, CDR2 SMNVEV (reference sequence). The CDR3 contains 14 residues. CDR3 nucleotide sequence: TGTGCCAGCAGTTTAGGGCGGCTTAGGGAGACCCAGTACTTC. It encodes CASSLGRLRETQYF.

The rearrangement links TRBV13 to TRBJ2-1; 7 bases line up with TRBD1. This CDR3 spans 13 amino acids. CDR1 PRHDT and CDR2 FYEKMQ come from the germline V gene (reference sequence). V lost 5 bases to trimming and J lost 15 bases; unmatched junction nucleotides: 13. The CDR3 nucleotides are TGTGCCAGCAGCCTCATGGGGCGACAGGGTCGGTTCTTC. Translating it yields CASSLMGRQGRFF. Full variable domain (remainder filled in from reference TRBV13 and TRBJ2-1): AAGVIQSPRHLIKEKRETATLKCYPIPRHDTVYWYQQGPGQDPQFLISFYEKMQSDKGSIPDRFSAQQFSDYHSELNMSSLELGDSALYFCASSLMGRQGRFFGPGTRLTVL.

The V gene is TRBV27, the J gene TRBJ2-1; no definite D call. The V end lost 5 bases, the J end lost 10 bases, and 9 bases lay between the germline ends. CDR1 and CDR2 from the germline V gene are MNHEY and SMNVEV (reference sequence). CDR3 length: 11 residues. CDR3 coding DNA: TGTGCCAGCAGTAATCTCAGGGAGCAGTTCTTC. It encodes CASSNLREQFF.

Only a few counts were recorded for this clonotype. The chain links TRBV12-3 or TRBV12-4 to TRBJ2-5; D is unclear. There are 13 residues in the CDR3. The V gene lost 6 bases and the J gene lost 3 bases, with 11 bases spanning the gap. The CDR3 coding sequence is TGTGCCAGCAGATCAGCTGCAAAAGAGACCCAGTACTTC. It encodes CASRSAAKETQYF.

In this sample, this clonotype turned up many times. The V and J genes are TRBV28 and TRBJ2-4, with D perhaps TRBD1 (5 bases). In germline, CDR1 is MDHEN, CDR2 SYDVKM. Trimming shortened V by 6 bases and J by 0 bases, and 12 bases separated the two germline ends. CDR3 length equals 15 residues. CDR3 in amino acids: CASSRQPLAKNIQYF. The CDR3 DNA is TGTGCCAGCAGCCGACAGCCTCTAGCCAAAAACATTCAGTACTTC.

The chain has TRBV7-8 and TRBJ2-1; TRBD2 is a possible D gene (5 bases). The CDR3 consists of 18 residues. Germline V CDR1 and CDR2: SGHVS, FQNEAQ. Trimming shortened V by 5 bases and J by 2 bases, and 22 bases separated the two germline ends. Here the CDR3 reads CASSQLKTGIRPYNEQFF. DNA for the CDR3: TGTGCCAGCAGCCAACTTAAAACGGGGATACGGCCCTACAATGAGCAGTTCTTC.

The chain has TRBV6-2 or TRBV6-3 and TRBJ2-1, with D maybe TRBD2 (6 bases). With the DNA end fitting TRBJ2-7 better, the J assignment may be wrong. The CDR3 totals 16 residues. The V gene's germline CDR1 is MNHEY and CDR2 SVGEGT. The CDR3 reads CASSATGTPSYNEQYF. For the CDR3, the DNA is TGTGCCAGCAGTGCCACCGGGACTCCCTCCTACAATGAGCAGTACTTC.

As concerns this clonotype: A read error may be the cause here, since a much bigger clone is one base away. The V gene is TRBV29-1, the J gene TRBJ2-3; D is possibly TRBD2 (7 bases). CDR1 and CDR2 (germline): SQVTM, ANQGSEA. CDR3 length: 14 residues. Trimming left V 7 bases short and J 6 bases short, with 20 bases between. CDR3 nucleotides: TGCAGCGCTTCCCCGGGGGGCCGATTGGATACGCAGTATTTT. It translates to CSASPGGRLDTQYF.

The chain links TRBV12-3 or TRBV12-4 to TRBJ2-5; D unresolved. This CDR3 has 12 residues. V gave up 1 base and J gave up 9 bases, with 9 bases separating them. The CDR3 is CASSLGTRAQYF. The CDR3 DNA reads TGTGCCAGCAGTTTAGGTACAAGGGCCCAGTACTTC.

The chain employs TRBV4-2 and TRBJ2-1, with D maybe TRBD1 (6 bases). This CDR3 spans 18 amino acids. V was clipped by 1 base and J by 4 bases, with 20 bases between them. The germline gives CDR1 LGHNA, CDR2 YNFKEQ. The CDR3 coding sequence is TGTGCCAGCAGCCAAGGGCCCATAGGGATAGGGGGATACAATGAGCAGTTCTTC. As protein: CASSQGPIGIGGYNEQFF.

The CDR3 reads CSVGVRSNEQYF. The CDR3 DNA reads as TGCAGCGTTGGAGTCCGTTCCAATGAGCAGTACTTC. The rearrangement links TRBV29-1 to TRBJ2-5; no definite D call. Trimming removed 4 bases from V and 11 bases from J, with 17 bases in between. The CDR3 consists of 12 residues. Germline loops: CDR1 SQVTM, CDR2 ANQGSEA.

The chain couples TRBV12-3 or TRBV12-4 to TRBJ1-2; D gene uncertain. V was trimmed by 3 bases and J by 6 bases, leaving 17 bases between them. The length of the CDR3 is 15 residues. The CDR3, as DNA: TGTGCCAGCAGTTTTCCCCCGGGGTGGGTGGATGGCTACACCTTC. This codes for CASSFPPGWVDGYTF.

The chain links TRBV11-1 to TRBJ2-5, with a possible D match to TRBD1 (5 bases). V shed 2 bases and J shed 4 bases, with 8 bases lying between them. The V gene's germline CDR1 is SGHAT and CDR2 FQDESV (reference sequence). The length of the CDR3 is 13 residues. The CDR3 DNA follows: TGTGCCAGCAGCTTATTTCAGGGAGAGACCCAGTACTTC. Its protein is CASSLFQGETQYF.

The chain combines TRBV10-3 with TRBJ1-5; D gene unclear. The CDR3 contains 14 residues. Germline values: CDR1 ENHRY, CDR2 SYGVKD. V lost 8 bases, J lost 3 bases, and 14 bases lay in between. The CDR3 sequence is CAIGDIRSNQPQHF. CDR3 coding DNA: TGTGCCATCGGCGATATTAGGTCCAATCAGCCCCAGCATTTT.

The rearrangement uses TRBV7-2 and TRBJ2-7, with a possible D match to TRBD2 (6 bases). The CDR3 sequence is 14 residues long. Trimming removed 1 base from V and 4 bases from J, with 11 bases in between. Germline V gives CDR1 SGHTA, CDR2 FQGNSA. The CDR3: CASSLDGRRYEQYF. CDR3 nucleotides: TGTGCCAGCAGCTTAGACGGGAGAAGGTACGAGCAGTACTTC.

The gene calls are TRBV7-8 and TRBJ2-7; 14 positions match TRBD2. This CDR3 has 20 amino acids. The V and J ends lost 1 base and 5 bases, in that order; junction bases with no gene match: 16. Germline V CDR1 and CDR2: SGHVS, FQNEAQ. The DNA for the CDR3 is TGTGCCAGCAGCTTAGTTCGACAGGTTGAGAGGACTAGCGGGAGGCACGAGCAGTACTTC. It is translated as CASSLVRQVERTSGRHEQYF.

The sample holds a few counts of this clonotype. V gene TRBV9 combines with J gene TRBJ2-3, with 13 bases that match TRBD2. Trimming removed 0 bases from V and 3 bases from J; junction bases left unmatched: 4. Germline lookup yields CDR1 SGDLS and CDR2 YYNGEE. This CDR3 comprises 17 residues. CDR3 residues: CASSVDGLAGATDTQYF. The CDR3 region has the DNA TGTGCCAGCAGCGTAGACGGACTAGCGGGGGCAACAGATACGCAGTATTTT.

This chain uses TRBV12-3 or TRBV12-4 with TRBJ2-7; D call uncertain. The CDR3 contains 13 residues. V was pared by 5 bases and J by 2 bases, with 10 bases between. This CDR3 reads CASSPSQAYEQYF. The DNA for the CDR3 is TGTGCCAGCAGTCCATCTCAGGCCTACGAGCAGTACTTC.

V usage is TRBV7-9 and J usage is TRBJ1-1; D not resolved. The V end lost 5 bases, the J end lost 7 bases, and 11 bases lay between the germline ends. This CDR3 has 12 amino acids. Germline CDR1 SEHNR, CDR2 FQNEAQ (reference sequence). The CDR3, as DNA: TGTGCCAGCAGCCCCAAAAAGGGTGAAGCTTTCTTT. Its protein is CASSPKKGEAFF.

V gene TRBV14 combines with J gene TRBJ2-7, with D unresolved. The CDR3 runs 14 residues. Trimming removed 0 bases at V and 3 bases at J, with 9 bases between. Looked up from germline, CDR1 is SGHDN and CDR2 is FVKESK. CDR3 coding DNA: TGTGCCAGCAGCCAAGATGGACGGCGCTACGAGCAGTACTTC. It encodes CASSQDGRRYEQYF.

CDR3 nucleotide sequence: TGCAGTGCTAGGTCCAGCGCCTCTAGCACAGATACGCAGTATTTT. Its protein is CSARSSASSTDTQYF. The chain couples TRBV20-1 to TRBJ2-3; D not resolved. The germline gives CDR1 DFQATT, CDR2 SNEGSKA (reference sequence). The CDR3 length is 15 residues. V was cut by 3 bases and J by 0 bases, with 13 bases left in between.

This clonotype turned up a few times. The chain couples TRBV9 to TRBJ2-3; D is unclear. Trimming took 0 bases from V and 2 from J, leaving 10 bases between them. The CDR3 spans 15 residues. The germline V gene has CDR1 SGDLS and CDR2 YYNGEE. The CDR3 spells CASSVDPSITDTQYF. In nucleotides, the CDR3 is TGTGCCAGCAGCGTAGATCCCTCTATCACAGATACGCAGTATTTT.

This chain joins TRBV4-2 and TRBJ2-5; TRBD2 might be the D (5 bases). The assigned J gene may be wrong: the sequence end matches TRBJ2-7 better. CDR3 length: 12 amino acids. From germline, CDR1 is LGHNA and CDR2 YNFKEQ. In DNA form, the CDR3 reads TGTGCCAGCAGCCAAGAAGGGAGCGAGCAGTACTTC. Its translation is CASSQEGSEQYF.

This clonotype occurred a few times. The CDR3 DNA sequence: TGTGCCAGCAGCTTAGCTAGCGCCCTTTCCTACGAGCAGTACTTC. Translating it yields CASSLASALSYEQYF. This chain connects TRBV7-6 to TRBJ2-7, with D maybe TRBD2 (5 bases). The CDR3 runs to 15 residues. The germline V gene has CDR1 SGHVS and CDR2 FNYEAQ. V lost 0 bases, J lost 1 base, and 10 bases lay in between.

This clonotype was observed once. The chain couples TRBV24-1 to TRBJ2-1; maybe TRBD2 (5 bases). Trimming cost V 5 bases and J 2 bases, with 21 bases left between them. Germline assignment: CDR1 KGHDR and CDR2 SFDVKD. The CDR3 consists of 18 residues. The CDR3 spells CATSGNFGLPSTYNEQFF. For the CDR3, the DNA is TGTGCCACCAGTGGAAACTTTGGACTCCCTTCGACCTACAATGAGCAGTTCTTC.

The chain couples TRBV15 to TRBJ2-5; TRBD2 is a possible D gene (5 bases). The CDR3 spans 15 residues. The germline CDR1 and CDR2 sequences are LNHNV and YYDKDF (reference sequence). With 0 bases removed from V and 1 base from J, the gap between germline ends came to 9 bases. In DNA form, the CDR3 reads TGTGCCACCAGCAGAGATCCGGGGATCCAAGAGACCCAGTACTTC. Protein sequence: CATSRDPGIQETQYF.

This chain uses TRBV2 with TRBJ2-3; 9 positions match TRBD2. Germline CDR1 is SNHLY and CDR2 is FYNNEI. V lost 10 bases and J lost 1; bases outside the gene matches: 9. This CDR3 is 15 amino acids long. The CDR3 sequence is CAIRGRTSGTDTQYF. CDR3 coding DNA: TGTGCCATCCGAGGGAGGACTAGCGGCACAGATACGCAGTATTTT.

This clonotype has only a few counts. The chain couples TRBV14 to TRBJ2-3, with 10 positions matching TRBD1. J was trimmed by 6 bases and V by 5 bases; bases with no gene match: 8. Looked up from germline, CDR1 is SGHDN and CDR2 is FVKESK. The CDR3 is made up of 15 amino acids. As DNA, the CDR3 is TGTGCCAGCAGCGCCCGGGACAGGGGACTGGATACGCAGTATTTT. Translating gives CASSARDRGLDTQYF.

This clonotype was seen only a few times. The DNA of the CDR3 is TGTGCCAGCAGCTTACAGATTGGCGCAGGGACGGACATTCAGTACTTC. It encodes CASSLQIGAGTDIQYF. The chain links TRBV13 to TRBJ2-4, with D perhaps being TRBD1 or TRBD2 (5 bases each). The CDR3 is 16 amino acids. The germline gives CDR1 PRHDT, CDR2 FYEKMQ (reference sequence). Trimming stripped 2 bases from V and 8 bases from J, with 19 bases between.

CDR3 sequence (DNA): TGTGCCAGCAGCAACCAGGAGGACAATGAGCAGTTCTTC. It yields the protein CASSNQEDNEQFF. This sequence joins TRBV7-9 and TRBJ2-1; a possible D gene is TRBD2 (5 bases). Germline CDR1 SEHNR, CDR2 FQNEAQ (reference sequence). The CDR3 contains 13 residues. Between the trimmed V and J ends, which lost 5 bases and 5 bases, there was a span of 10 bases.

The chain has TRBV7-9 and TRBJ2-7; D unresolved. CDR1 SEHNR and CDR2 FQNEAQ come from the germline V gene (reference sequence). Trimming took off 5 bases at V and 3 bases at J, with 14 bases between the two ends. The CDR3 is 14 amino acids. The CDR3 loop reads CASSPPSEIYEQYF. CDR3 DNA sequence: TGTGCCAGCAGCCCCCCGTCAGAAATCTACGAGCAGTACTTC.